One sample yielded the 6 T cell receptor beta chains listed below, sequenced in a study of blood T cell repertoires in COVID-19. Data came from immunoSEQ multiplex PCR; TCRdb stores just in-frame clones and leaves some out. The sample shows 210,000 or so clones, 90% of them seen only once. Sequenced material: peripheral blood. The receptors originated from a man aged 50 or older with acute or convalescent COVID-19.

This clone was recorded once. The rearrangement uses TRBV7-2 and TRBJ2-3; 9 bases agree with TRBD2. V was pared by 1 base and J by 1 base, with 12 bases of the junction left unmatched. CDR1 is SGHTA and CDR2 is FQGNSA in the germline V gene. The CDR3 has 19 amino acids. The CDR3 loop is CASSLVNSRAGGGTDTQYF. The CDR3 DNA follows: TGTGCCAGCAGCTTAGTTAATTCCCGGGCGGGAGGGGGCACAGATACGCAGTATTTT. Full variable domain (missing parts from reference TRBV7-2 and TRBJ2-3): GAGVSQSPSNKVTEKGKDVELRCDPISGHTALYWYRQSLGQGLEFLIYFQGNSAPDKSGLPSDRFSAERTGGSVSTLTIQRTQQEDSAVYLCASSLVNSRAGGGTDTQYFGPGTRLTVL.

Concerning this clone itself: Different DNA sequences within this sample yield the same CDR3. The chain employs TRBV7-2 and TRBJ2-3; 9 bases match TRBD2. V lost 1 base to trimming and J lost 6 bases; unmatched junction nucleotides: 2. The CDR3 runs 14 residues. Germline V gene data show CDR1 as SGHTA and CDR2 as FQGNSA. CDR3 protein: CASSLGGGADTQYF. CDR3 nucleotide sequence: TGTGCCAGCAGCTTAGGCGGGGGGGCGGATACGCAGTATTTT.

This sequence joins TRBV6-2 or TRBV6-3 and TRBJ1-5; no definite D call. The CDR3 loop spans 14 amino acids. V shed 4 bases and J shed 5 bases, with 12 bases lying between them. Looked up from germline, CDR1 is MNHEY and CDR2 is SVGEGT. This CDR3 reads CASSSRVGDQPQHF. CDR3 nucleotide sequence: TGTGCCAGCAGTTCTAGAGTTGGTGATCAGCCCCAGCATTTT.

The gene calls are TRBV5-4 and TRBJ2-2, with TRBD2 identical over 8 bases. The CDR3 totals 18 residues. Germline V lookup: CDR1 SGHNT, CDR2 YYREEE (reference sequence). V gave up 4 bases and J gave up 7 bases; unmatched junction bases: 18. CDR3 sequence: CASSRTLAGPGLGGELFF. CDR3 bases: TGTGCCAGCAGCCGAACCTTAGCGGGGCCCGGGCTGGGCGGGGAGCTGTTTTTT.

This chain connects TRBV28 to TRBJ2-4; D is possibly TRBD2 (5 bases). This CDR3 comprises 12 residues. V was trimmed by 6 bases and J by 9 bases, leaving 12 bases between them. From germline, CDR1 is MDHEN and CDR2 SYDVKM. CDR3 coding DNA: TGTGCCAGCAGGGCGGGCCGAGGCATTCAGTACTTC. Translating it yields CASRAGRGIQYF.

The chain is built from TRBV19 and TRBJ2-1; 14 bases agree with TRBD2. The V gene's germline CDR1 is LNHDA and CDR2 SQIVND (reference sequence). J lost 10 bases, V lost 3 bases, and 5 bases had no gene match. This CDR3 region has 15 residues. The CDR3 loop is CASSMGLAGASEQFF. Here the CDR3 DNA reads TGTGCCAGTAGTATGGGACTAGCGGGAGCATCGGAGCAGTTCTTC. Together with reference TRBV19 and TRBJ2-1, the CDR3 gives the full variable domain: DGGITQSPKYLFRKEGQNVTLSCEQNLNHDAMYWYRQDPGQGLRLIYYSQIVNDFQKGDIAEGYSVSREKKESFPLTVTSAQKNPTAFYLCASSMGLAGASEQFFGPGTRLTVL.